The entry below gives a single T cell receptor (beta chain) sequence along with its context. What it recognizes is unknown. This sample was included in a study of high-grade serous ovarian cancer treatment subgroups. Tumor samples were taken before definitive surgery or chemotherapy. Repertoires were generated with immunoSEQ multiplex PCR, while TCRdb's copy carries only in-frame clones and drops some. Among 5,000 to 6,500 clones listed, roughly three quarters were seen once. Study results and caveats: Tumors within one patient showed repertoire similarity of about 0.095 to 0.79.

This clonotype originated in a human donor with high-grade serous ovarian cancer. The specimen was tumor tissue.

The CDR3 nucleotides are TGTGCCAGCAGCTCGGGGTCTGGCAATCAGCCCCAGCATTTT. Translating gives CASSSGSGNQPQHF. The V and J genes are TRBV7-6 and TRBJ1-5; D is ambiguous. In germline, CDR1 is SGHVS, CDR2 FNYEAQ. V was trimmed by 4 bases and J by 2 bases, leaving 9 bases between them. This CDR3 has 14 residues.